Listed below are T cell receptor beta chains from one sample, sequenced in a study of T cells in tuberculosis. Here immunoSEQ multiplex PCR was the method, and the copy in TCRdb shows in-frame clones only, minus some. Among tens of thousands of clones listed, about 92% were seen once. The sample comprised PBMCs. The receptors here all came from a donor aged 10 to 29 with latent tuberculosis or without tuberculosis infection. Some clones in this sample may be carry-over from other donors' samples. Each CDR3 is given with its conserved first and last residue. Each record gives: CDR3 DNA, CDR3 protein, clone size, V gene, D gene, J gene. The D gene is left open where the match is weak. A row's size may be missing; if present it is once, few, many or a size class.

CDR3nt: TGTGCCAGCCGTAGTGAGGAAGGCTACACCTTC
CDR3aa: CASRSEEGYTF
abundance: NA
v_gene: TRBV6-5
d_gene: NA
j_gene: TRBJ1-2

CDR3nt: TGCGCCAGCAGCCCCACAGGGGCTGGGACCGGGGAGCTGTTTTTT
CDR3aa: CASSPTGAGTGELFF
abundance: NA
v_gene: TRBV5-1
d_gene: TRBD1
j_gene: TRBJ2-2

CDR3nt: TGTGCCAGCAGTTTGAGGGGGCTTACATCCTATAATTCACCCCTCCACTTT
CDR3aa: CASSLRGLTSYNSPLHF
abundance: NA
v_gene: TRBV2
d_gene: TRBD1
j_gene: TRBJ1-6

CDR3nt: TGTGCCTGGCGGACAGCCAAAGCGAACACTGAAGCTTTCTTT
CDR3aa: CAWRTAKANTEAFF
abundance: NA
v_gene: TRBV30
d_gene: NA
j_gene: TRBJ1-1

CDR3nt: TGTGCCAGCAGCTTAGGGGGACAGGGGGCACAGCCCCAGCATTTT
CDR3aa: CASSLGGQGAQPQHF
abundance: few
v_gene: TRBV7-9
d_gene: TRBD1
j_gene: TRBJ1-5

CDR3nt: TGCGCCAGCAGCCAAGATAAGAGCCCGAGCTCCTACAATGAGCAGTTCTTC
CDR3aa: CASSQDKSPSSYNEQFF
abundance: NA
v_gene: TRBV4-3
d_gene: NA
j_gene: TRBJ2-1

CDR3nt: TGCGCCAGCAGCTTGTTCTCTGGGGGGGACGGCTACGAGCAGTACTTC
CDR3aa: CASSLFSGGDGYEQYF
abundance: once
v_gene: TRBV5-1
d_gene: TRBD2
j_gene: TRBJ2-7

CDR3nt: TGTGCCAGCAAATGGGATCTACAGGGTCCTACAGGGCAGTTCTTC
CDR3aa: CASKWDLQGPTGQFF
abundance: once
v_gene: TRBV2
d_gene: NA
j_gene: TRBJ2-1

CDR3nt: TGTGCCAGCAGCTTATTGTCGGTGGCAGATACGCAGTATTTT
CDR3aa: CASSLLSVADTQYF
abundance: NA
v_gene: TRBV7-2
d_gene: NA
j_gene: TRBJ2-3

CDR3nt: TGTGCCATCGCACAGGGGCAGCATGGCTACACCTTC
CDR3aa: CAIAQGQHGYTF
abundance: NA
v_gene: TRBV10-3
d_gene: TRBD1
j_gene: TRBJ1-2

CDR3nt: TGCGCCAGCAGCGCTAGACAGGATGCCGGGGAGCTGTTTTTT
CDR3aa: CASSARQDAGELFF
abundance: once
v_gene: TRBV4-1
d_gene: NA
j_gene: TRBJ2-2

CDR3nt: TGTGCCAGTAGTATAGGGCATCGTTACGAGCAGTACTTC
CDR3aa: CASSIGHRYEQYF
abundance: NA
v_gene: TRBV19
d_gene: NA
j_gene: TRBJ2-7

CDR3nt: TGTGCCTGGAGTGTACAGGTCGGAAACACCATATATTTT
CDR3aa: CAWSVQVGNTIYF
abundance: NA
v_gene: TRBV30
d_gene: NA
j_gene: TRBJ1-3

CDR3nt: TGTGCCAGCAGTTACTCGGCAGGGGTTGAAAATGAAAAACTGTTTTTT
CDR3aa: CASSYSAGVENEKLFF
abundance: NA
v_gene: TRBV6-5
d_gene: NA
j_gene: TRBJ1-4

CDR3nt: TGTGCCTGGAGTCCCGACAGGGTAATTAGGGGAGGCTACACCTTC
CDR3aa: CAWSPDRVIRGGYTF
abundance: NA
v_gene: TRBV30
d_gene: TRBD1
j_gene: TRBJ1-2

CDR3nt: TGTGCCAGCAGTGGCCATGAGGCAACTAATGAAAAACTGTTTTTT
CDR3aa: CASSGHEATNEKLFF
abundance: NA
v_gene: TRBV6-6
d_gene: NA
j_gene: TRBJ1-4

CDR3nt: TGTGCCAGCAGCCGGGCTAGCCTGCCGTACGAGCAGTACTTC
CDR3aa: CASSRASLPYEQYF
abundance: NA
v_gene: TRBV5-8
d_gene: NA
j_gene: TRBJ2-7

CDR3nt: TGTGCCAGCAGCGCCAACAGGGGCGACACTGAAGCTTTCTTT
CDR3aa: CASSANRGDTEAFF
abundance: NA
v_gene: TRBV21-1
d_gene: NA
j_gene: TRBJ1-1

CDR3nt: TGCGCCAGCAGCCAAGTGACGACGAGGGGGTGGCGGCAGCCCCAGCATTTT
CDR3aa: CASSQVTTRGWRQPQHF
abundance: NA
v_gene: TRBV4-1
d_gene: NA
j_gene: TRBJ1-5

CDR3nt: TGTGCCAGCAGCTCATTCCAAGAGACCCAGTACTTC
CDR3aa: CASSSFQETQYF
abundance: NA
v_gene: TRBV5-4
d_gene: NA
j_gene: TRBJ2-5

CDR3nt: TGTGCCAGCAGTGAACGGCGGTGGGAGAGGTCCTACGAGCAGTACTTC
CDR3aa: CASSERRWERSYEQYF
abundance: NA
v_gene: TRBV6-1
d_gene: NA
j_gene: TRBJ2-7

CDR3nt: TGCGCCAGCAGTGAGTCTATCCAAGGTCGGGGGGCGAAGGTCCCCTACAATGAGCAGTTCTTC
CDR3aa: CASSESIQGRGAKVPYNEQFF
abundance: NA
v_gene: TRBV10-1
d_gene: NA
j_gene: TRBJ2-1

CDR3nt: TGCAGCGTTGATGAAACAGGGAAAGGGACTAGCTTAAAGTATGAGCAGTTCTTC
CDR3aa: CSVDETGKGTSLKYEQFF
abundance: NA
v_gene: TRBV29-1
d_gene: TRBD2
j_gene: TRBJ2-1

CDR3nt: TGTGCCAGCAGCTCTCGGCCGACTAGCGACCGCCCAGATACGCAGTATTTT
CDR3aa: CASSSRPTSDRPDTQYF
abundance: NA
v_gene: TRBV5-6
d_gene: TRBD2
j_gene: TRBJ2-3

CDR3nt: TGTGCCAGCAGTTACCGCATCAGCGGGGAAGGCGAGCAGTACTTC
CDR3aa: CASSYRISGEGEQYF
abundance: NA
v_gene: TRBV6-6
d_gene: TRBD2
j_gene: TRBJ2-7

CDR3nt: TGTGCCAGCCGAACAGGGGTTGGCTACACCTTC
CDR3aa: CASRTGVGYTF
abundance: NA
v_gene: TRBV25-1
d_gene: TRBD1
j_gene: TRBJ1-2

CDR3nt: TGTGCCAGCAGTGAAGGGGCGTCTCAAGAGACCCAGTACTTC
CDR3aa: CASSEGASQETQYF
abundance: NA
v_gene: TRBV25-1
d_gene: NA
j_gene: TRBJ2-5

CDR3nt: TGTGCCAGCAGCCACCTACGATTCTCTAGCTGGAACACAGATACGCAGTATTTT
CDR3aa: CASSHLRFSSWNTDTQYF
abundance: NA
v_gene: TRBV7-9
d_gene: NA
j_gene: TRBJ2-3

CDR3nt: TGTGCCAGCACCATGGAGGAGGGTGGAGGGACTGAAGCTTTCTTT
CDR3aa: CASTMEEGGGTEAFF
abundance: few
v_gene: TRBV6-1
d_gene: NA
j_gene: TRBJ1-1

CDR3nt: TGTGCCAGCAGTATGGGACAGGGTAGGTACGAGCAGTACTTC
CDR3aa: CASSMGQGRYEQYF
abundance: NA
v_gene: TRBV27
d_gene: TRBD1
j_gene: TRBJ2-7

CDR3nt: TGTGCCAGCAGCCTAACCACCGGGAGGTCTCCCCTCAATGAGCAGTTCTTC
CDR3aa: CASSLTTGRSPLNEQFF
abundance: NA
v_gene: TRBV7-8
d_gene: TRBD2
j_gene: TRBJ2-1

CDR3nt: TGTGCCAGCAGTGAACCAGTCTATCGACCGGTTACTAATGGCTACACCTTC
CDR3aa: CASSEPVYRPVTNGYTF
abundance: NA
v_gene: TRBV6-1
d_gene: NA
j_gene: TRBJ1-2

CDR3nt: TGTGCCAGCATTTTTCCAGGGGGCGACTACGAGCAGTACTTC
CDR3aa: CASIFPGGDYEQYF
abundance: NA
v_gene: TRBV2
d_gene: TRBD1
j_gene: TRBJ2-7